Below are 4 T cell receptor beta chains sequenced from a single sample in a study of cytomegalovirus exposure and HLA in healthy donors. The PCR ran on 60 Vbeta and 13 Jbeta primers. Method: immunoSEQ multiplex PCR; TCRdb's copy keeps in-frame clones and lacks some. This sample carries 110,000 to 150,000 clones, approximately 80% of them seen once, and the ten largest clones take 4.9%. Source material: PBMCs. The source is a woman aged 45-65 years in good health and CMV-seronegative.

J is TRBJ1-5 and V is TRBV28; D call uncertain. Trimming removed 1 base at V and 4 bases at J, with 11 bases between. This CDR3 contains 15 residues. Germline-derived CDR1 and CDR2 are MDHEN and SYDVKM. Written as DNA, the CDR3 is TGTGCCAGCAGTTTATTTAACACACTAAATCAGCCCCAGCATTTT. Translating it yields CASSLFNTLNQPQHF. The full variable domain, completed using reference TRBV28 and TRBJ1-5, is DVKVTQSSRYLVKRTGEKVFLECVQDMDHENMFWYRQDPGLGLRLIYFSYDVKMKEKGDIPEGYSVSREKKERFSLILESASTNQTSMYLCASSLFNTLNQPQHFGDGTRLSIL.

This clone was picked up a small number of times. DNA for the CDR3: TGTGCCAGCAGCGTAGCAAACTCCTACGAGCAGTACTTC. Its protein is CASSVANSYEQYF. The J gene is TRBJ2-7, the V gene TRBV11-2; D is undetermined. Trimming left V 5 bases short and J 0 bases short, with 8 bases between. The CDR3 has 13 amino acids. Per the germline V gene, CDR1 is SGHAT and CDR2 is FQNNGV.

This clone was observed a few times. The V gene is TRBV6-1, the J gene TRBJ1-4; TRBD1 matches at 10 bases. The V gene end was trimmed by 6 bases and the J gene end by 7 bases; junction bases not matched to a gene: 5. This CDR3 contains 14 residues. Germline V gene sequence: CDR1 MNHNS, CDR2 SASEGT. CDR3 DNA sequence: TGTGCCAGCAGGGGAGACAGGGGGCGTGAAAAACTGTTTTTT. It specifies CASRGDRGREKLFF.

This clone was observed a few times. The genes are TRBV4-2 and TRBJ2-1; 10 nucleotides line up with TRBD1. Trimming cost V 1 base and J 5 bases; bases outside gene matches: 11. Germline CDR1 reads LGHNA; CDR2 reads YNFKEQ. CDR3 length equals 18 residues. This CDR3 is CASSQGILRDRGNNEQFF. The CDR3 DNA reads TGTGCCAGCAGCCAAGGGATCCTCCGGGACAGGGGAAACAATGAGCAGTTCTTC.